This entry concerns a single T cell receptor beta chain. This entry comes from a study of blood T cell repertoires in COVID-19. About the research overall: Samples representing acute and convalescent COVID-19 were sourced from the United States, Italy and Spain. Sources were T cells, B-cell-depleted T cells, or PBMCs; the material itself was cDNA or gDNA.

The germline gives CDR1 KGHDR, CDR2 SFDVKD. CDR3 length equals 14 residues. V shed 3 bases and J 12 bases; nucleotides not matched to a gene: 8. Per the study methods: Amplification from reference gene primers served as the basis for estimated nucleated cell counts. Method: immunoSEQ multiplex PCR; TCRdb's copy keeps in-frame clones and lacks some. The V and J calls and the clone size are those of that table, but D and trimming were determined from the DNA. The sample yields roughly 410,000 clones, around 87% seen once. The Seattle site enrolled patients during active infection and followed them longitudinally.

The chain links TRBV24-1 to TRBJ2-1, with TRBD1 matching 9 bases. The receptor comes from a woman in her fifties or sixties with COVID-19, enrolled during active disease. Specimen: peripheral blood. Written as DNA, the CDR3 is TGTGCCACCAGTGATCCCGGACAGGGGTCATTGCAGTTCTTC. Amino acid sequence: CATSDPGQGSLQFF.